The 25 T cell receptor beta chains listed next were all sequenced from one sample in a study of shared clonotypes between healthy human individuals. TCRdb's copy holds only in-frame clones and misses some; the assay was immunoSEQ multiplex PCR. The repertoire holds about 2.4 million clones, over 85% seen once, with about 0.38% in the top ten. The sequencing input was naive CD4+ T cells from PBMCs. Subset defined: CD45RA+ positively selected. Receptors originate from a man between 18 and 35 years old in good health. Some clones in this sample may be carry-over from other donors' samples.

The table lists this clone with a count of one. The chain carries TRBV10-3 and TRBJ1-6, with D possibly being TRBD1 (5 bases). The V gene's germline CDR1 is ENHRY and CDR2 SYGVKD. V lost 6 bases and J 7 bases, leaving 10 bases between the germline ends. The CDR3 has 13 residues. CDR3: CAIRGTGNSPLHF. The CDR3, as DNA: TGTGCCATCAGAGGGACGGGAAATTCACCCCTCCACTTT.

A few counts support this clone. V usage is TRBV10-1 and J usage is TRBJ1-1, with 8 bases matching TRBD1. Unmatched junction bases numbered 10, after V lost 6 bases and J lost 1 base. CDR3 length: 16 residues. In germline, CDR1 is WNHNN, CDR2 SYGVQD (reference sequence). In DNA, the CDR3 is TGCGCCAGCAGCCCCGATCGGACAGGGCAGAACACTGAAGCTTTCTTT. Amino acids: CASSPDRTGQNTEAFF.

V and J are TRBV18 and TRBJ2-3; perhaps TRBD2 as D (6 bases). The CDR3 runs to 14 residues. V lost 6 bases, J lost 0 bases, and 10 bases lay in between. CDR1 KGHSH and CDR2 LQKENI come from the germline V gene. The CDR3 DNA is TGTGCCAGCTCGACCGCGGGGAGCACAGATACGCAGTATTTT. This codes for CASSTAGSTDTQYF.

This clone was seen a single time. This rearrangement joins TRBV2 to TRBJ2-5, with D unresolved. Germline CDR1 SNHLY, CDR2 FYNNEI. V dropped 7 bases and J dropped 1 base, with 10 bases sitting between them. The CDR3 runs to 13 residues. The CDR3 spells CASMAIPQETQYF. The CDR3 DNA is TGTGCCAGCATGGCTATCCCCCAAGAGACCCAGTACTTC.

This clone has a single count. CDR3 sequence (DNA): TGCGCCAGCAGCTTGGATGCAGGGTCAGAGACCCAGTACTTC. This sequence encodes CASSLDAGSETQYF. The rearrangement links TRBV5-1 to TRBJ2-5, with D possibly TRBD1 on 5 matching bases. Trimming removed 0 bases at V and 4 bases at J, with 10 bases between. Germline-derived CDR1 and CDR2 are SGHRS and YFSETQ. The CDR3 consists of 14 residues.

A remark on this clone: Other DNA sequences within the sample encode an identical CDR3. Written as DNA, the CDR3 is TGCGCCAGCAGCTTGGGGGGCCTCGGTTATGGCTACACCTTC. It is translated as CASSLGGLGYGYTF. The genes are TRBV5-1 and TRBJ1-2, with D perhaps TRBD1 (5 bases). CDR1 and CDR2 (germline): SGHRS, YFSETQ. CDR3 length equals 14 residues. V was clipped by 0 bases and J by 5 bases, with 11 bases between them.

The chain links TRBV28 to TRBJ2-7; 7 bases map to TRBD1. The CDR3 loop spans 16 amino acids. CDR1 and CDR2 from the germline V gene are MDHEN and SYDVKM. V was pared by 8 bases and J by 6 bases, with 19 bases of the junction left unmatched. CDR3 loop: CASLSFVGTAPFEQYF. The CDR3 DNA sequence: TGTGCCAGCTTGTCCTTTGTTGGGACAGCCCCGTTCGAGCAGTACTTC.

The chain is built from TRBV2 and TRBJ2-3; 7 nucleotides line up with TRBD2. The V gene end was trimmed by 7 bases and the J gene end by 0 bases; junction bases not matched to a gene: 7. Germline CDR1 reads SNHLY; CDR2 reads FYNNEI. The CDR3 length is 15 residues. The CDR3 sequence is CASMFGGSSTDTQYF. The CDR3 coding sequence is TGTGCCAGCATGTTCGGGGGGAGTAGCACAGATACGCAGTATTTT.

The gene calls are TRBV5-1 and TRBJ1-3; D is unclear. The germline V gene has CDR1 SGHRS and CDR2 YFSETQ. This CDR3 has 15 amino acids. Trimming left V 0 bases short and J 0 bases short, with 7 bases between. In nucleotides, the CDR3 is TGCGCCAGCAGCTTGGACTCTAACTCTGGAAACACCATATATTTT. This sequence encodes CASSLDSNSGNTIYF. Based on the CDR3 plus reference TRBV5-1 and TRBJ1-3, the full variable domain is KAGVTQTPRYLIKTRGQQVTLSCSPISGHRSVSWYQQTPGQGLQFLFEYFSETQRNKGNFPGRFSGRQFSNSRSEMNVSTLELGDSALYLCASSLDSNSGNTIYFGEGSWLTVV.

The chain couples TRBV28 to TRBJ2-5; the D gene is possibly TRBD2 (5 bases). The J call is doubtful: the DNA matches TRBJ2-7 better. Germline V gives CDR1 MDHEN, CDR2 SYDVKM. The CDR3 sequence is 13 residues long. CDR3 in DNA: TGTGCCAGCATGAAGGCAGGACTGGCCGAGCAGTACTTC. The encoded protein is CASMKAGLAEQYF.

CDR3 protein: CASSIHGGGTEAFF. The CDR3 DNA reads TGTGCCAGCAGCATTCACGGGGGGGGAACTGAAGCTTTCTTT. The V call is TRBV7-2, the J call TRBJ1-1, with TRBD1 as a possible D gene (5 bases). With 5 bases removed from V and 5 bases from J, the gap between germline ends came to 15 bases. This CDR3 comprises 14 residues. CDR1 SGHTA and CDR2 FQGNSA come from the germline V gene.

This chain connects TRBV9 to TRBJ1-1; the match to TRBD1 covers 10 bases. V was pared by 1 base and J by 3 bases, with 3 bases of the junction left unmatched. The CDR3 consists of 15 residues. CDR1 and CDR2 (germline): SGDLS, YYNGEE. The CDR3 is CASSVTGQGYTEAFF. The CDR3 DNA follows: TGTGCCAGCAGCGTAACGGGACAGGGGTACACTGAAGCTTTCTTT.

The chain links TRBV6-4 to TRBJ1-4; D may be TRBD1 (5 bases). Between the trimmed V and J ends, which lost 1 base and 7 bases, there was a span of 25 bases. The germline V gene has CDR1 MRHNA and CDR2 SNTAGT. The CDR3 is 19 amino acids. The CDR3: CASSDFPGTGPGTLEKLFF. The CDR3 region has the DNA TGTGCCAGCAGTGACTTCCCCGGGACGGGACCGGGAACTCTTGAAAAACTGTTTTTT.

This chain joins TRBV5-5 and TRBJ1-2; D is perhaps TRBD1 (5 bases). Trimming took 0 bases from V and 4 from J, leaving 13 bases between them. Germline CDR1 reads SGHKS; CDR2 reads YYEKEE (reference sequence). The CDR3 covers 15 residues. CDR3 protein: CASSLVAGVGYGYTF. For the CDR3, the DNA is TGTGCCAGCAGCTTGGTCGCGGGGGTGGGCTATGGCTACACCTTC.

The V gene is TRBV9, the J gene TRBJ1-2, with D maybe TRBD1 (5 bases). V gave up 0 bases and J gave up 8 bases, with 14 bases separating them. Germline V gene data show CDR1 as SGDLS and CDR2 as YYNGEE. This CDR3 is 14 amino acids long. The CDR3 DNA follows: TGTGCCAGCAGCGTAGCTTCCAGGGAGGGAGGCTACACCTTC. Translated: CASSVASREGGYTF.

CDR3 bases: TGTGCCAGCAGCCAGCGGGGCTCACAAGAGACCCAGTACTTC. It translates to CASSQRGSQETQYF. The genes are TRBV7-3 and TRBJ2-5; 7 bases match TRBD2. This CDR3 has 14 residues. J lost 2 bases, V lost 5 bases, and 5 bases had no gene match. The V gene's germline CDR1 is SGHTA and CDR2 FQGTGA.

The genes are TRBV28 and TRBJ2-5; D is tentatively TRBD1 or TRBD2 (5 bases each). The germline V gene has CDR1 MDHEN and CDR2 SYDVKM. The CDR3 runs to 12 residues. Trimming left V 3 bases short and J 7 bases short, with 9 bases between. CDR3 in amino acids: CASSFGGTTQYF. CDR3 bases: TGTGCCAGCAGTTTCGGTGGGACGACCCAGTACTTC.

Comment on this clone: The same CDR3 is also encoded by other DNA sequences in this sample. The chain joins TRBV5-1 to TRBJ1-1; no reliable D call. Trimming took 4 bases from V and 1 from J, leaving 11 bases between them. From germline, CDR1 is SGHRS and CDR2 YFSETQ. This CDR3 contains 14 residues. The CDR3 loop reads CASSRGGANTEAFF. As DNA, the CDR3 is TGCGCCAGCAGCCGCGGTGGTGCGAACACTGAAGCTTTCTTT. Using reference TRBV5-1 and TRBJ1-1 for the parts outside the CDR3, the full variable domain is KAGVTQTPRYLIKTRGQQVTLSCSPISGHRSVSWYQQTPGQGLQFLFEYFSETQRNKGNFPGRFSGRQFSNSRSEMNVSTLELGDSALYLCASSRGGANTEAFFGQGTRLTVV.

CDR3 region: CASGSSGLTGELFF. CDR3 DNA sequence: TGTGCTAGTGGTTCGAGTGGGCTGACCGGGGAGCTGTTTTTT. J is TRBJ2-2 and V is TRBV12-5; the D is unclear. Trimming cost V 4 bases and J 5 bases, with 11 bases left between them. CDR3 length equals 14 residues. In germline, CDR1 is LGHNT, CDR2 FRNRAP.

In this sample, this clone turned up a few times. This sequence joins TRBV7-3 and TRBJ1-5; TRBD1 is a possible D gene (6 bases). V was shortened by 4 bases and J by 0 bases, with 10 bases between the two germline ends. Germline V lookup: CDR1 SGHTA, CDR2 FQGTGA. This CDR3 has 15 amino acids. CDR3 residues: CASSSGQLSNQPQHF. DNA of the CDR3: TGTGCCAGCAGCTCCGGACAGCTTAGCAATCAGCCCCAGCATTTT.

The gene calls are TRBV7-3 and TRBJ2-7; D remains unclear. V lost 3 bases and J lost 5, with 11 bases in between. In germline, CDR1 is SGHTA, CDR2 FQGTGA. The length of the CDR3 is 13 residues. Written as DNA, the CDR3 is TGTGCCAGCAGCTTGGTCCAGTCCAACGAGCAGTACTTC. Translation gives CASSLVQSNEQYF.

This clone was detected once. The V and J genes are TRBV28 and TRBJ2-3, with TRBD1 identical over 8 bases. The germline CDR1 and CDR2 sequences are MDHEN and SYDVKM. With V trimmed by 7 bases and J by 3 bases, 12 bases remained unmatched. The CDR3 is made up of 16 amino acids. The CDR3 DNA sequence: TGTGCCAGCACCCAGCCAGGGGGCCTGGGTACAGATACGCAGTATTTT. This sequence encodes CASTQPGGLGTDTQYF.

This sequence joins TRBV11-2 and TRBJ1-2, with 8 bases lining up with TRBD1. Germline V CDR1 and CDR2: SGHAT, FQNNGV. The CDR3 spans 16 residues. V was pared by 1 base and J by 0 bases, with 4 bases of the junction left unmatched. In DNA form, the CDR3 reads TGTGCCAGCAGCTTAGTACCCAGGGGGCCTAACTATGGCTACACCTTC. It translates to CASSLVPRGPNYGYTF.

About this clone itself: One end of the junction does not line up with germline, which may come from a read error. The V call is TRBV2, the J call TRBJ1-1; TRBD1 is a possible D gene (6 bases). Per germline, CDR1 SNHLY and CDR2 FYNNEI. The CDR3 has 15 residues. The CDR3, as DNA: TGTGCCAGCAGGGAAGGTGGGGGGCTAGGCACTGAAGCTTTCTTT. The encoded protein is CASREGGGLGTEAFF.

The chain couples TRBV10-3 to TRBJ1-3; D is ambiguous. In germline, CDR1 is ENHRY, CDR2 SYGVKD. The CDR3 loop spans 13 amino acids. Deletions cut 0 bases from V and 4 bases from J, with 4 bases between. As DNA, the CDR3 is TGTGCCATCAGTGAGTCGTTCGGAAACACCATATATTTT. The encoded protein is CAISESFGNTIYF.